Listed here is a single T cell receptor (beta chain). The antigen is undetermined. At one of its ends the junction is not consistent with the germline gene, which may arise from a read error. This sample is part of a study of metastatic and nonmetastatic thyroid tumors. Study-level information: Peripheral blood and tumor or nodule samples from malignant and benign thyroid patients were compared.

Findings and limits, study-wide: It was reported that TCR beta diversity was significantly higher in malignant thyroid tumors than benign nodules, in blood and tumor.

From germline, CDR1 is SGHAT and CDR2 FQNNGV. The CDR3 covers 16 residues. The authors' processing: Across clinicopathological groups, CDR3 differences served as the basis for building a distant-metastasis classifier for papillary thyroid cancer. MiXCR was used by TCRdb to re-call the PCR reads. The V and J calls here are based on TCRdb, not the publication. The table shows 50,000 or so clones, with approximately 15% occurring only once. All patients were treatment-naive before thyroid surgery. This chain links TRBV11-2 with TRBJ2-1, with D possibly being TRBD1 (6 bases). The sequence derives from a female donor with papillary thyroid cancer or a benign thyroid nodule (not recorded which). Some clones in this sample may be carry-over from other donors' samples. Sequenced: blood. The CDR3 loop reads CPSSLDDRLPYNEQFF. Here the CDR3 DNA reads TGTCCCAGCAGCCTCGATGACAGGCTTCCCTACAATGAGCAGTTCTTC. Together with reference TRBV11-2 and TRBJ2-1, the CDR3 gives the full variable domain: EAGVAQSPRYKIIEKRQSVAFWCNPISGHATLYWYQQILGQGPKLLIQFQNNGVVDDSQLPKDRFSAERLKGVDSTLKIQPAKLEDSAVYLCPSSLDDRLPYNEQFFGPGTRLTVL.